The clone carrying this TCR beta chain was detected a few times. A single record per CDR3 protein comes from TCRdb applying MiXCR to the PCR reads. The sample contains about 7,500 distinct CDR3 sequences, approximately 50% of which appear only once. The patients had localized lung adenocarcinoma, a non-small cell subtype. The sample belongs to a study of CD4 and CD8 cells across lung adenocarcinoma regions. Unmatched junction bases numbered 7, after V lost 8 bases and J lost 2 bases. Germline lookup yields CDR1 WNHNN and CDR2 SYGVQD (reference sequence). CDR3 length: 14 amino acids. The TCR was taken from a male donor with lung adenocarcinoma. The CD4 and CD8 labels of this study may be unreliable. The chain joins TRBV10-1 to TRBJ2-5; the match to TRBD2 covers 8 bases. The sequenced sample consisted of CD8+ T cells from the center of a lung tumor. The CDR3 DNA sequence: TGCGCCAGCGCTGGCGGGGGGACTCAAGAGACCCAGTACTTC. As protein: CASAGGGTQETQYF.